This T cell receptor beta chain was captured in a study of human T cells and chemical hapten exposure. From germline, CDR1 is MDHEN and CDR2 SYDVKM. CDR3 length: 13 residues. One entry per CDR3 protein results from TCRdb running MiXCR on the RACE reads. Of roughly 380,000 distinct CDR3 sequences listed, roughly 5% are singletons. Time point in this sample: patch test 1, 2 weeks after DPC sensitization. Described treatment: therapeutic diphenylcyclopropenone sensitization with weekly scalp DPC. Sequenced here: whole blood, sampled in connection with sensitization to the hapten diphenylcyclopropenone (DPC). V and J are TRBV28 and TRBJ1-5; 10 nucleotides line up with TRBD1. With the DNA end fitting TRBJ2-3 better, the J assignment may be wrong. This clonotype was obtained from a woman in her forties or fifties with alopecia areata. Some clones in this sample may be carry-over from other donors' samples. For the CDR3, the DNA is TGTGCCACCGGGACAGGGGAATATCAGCCCCAGTATTTT. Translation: CATGTGEYQPQYF.